Below, one T cell receptor (beta chain) is given with its context. This sample stems from a study of T cells in Graves' hyperthyroidism and ophthalmopathy. CDR1 is LNHNV, CDR2 YYDKDF, per germline (reference sequence). V lost 0 bases, J lost 2 bases, and 1 base stayed unmatched. The CDR3 sequence is 16 residues long. Across 18 months, stable Graves' hyperthyroidism was marked by no progression to ophthalmopathy. Clinical symptoms, serum thyroxine and TRAb, thyroid ultrasound and orbital computed tomography together formed the diagnostic basis. Amplified TCR beta CDR3 regions came from RNA transcripts. The HTBI set primed first-round TCR CDR3 RT-PCR. TCRdb re-analysed the multiplex PCR reads in MiXCR, keeping a single row per CDR3 protein. The data hold 500,000 to 750,000 distinct CDR3 sequences, with approximately 15% observed a single time.

This chain joins TRBV15 and TRBJ1-5, with 10 bases fitting TRBD1. This clonotype was sampled from a young woman with Graves' hyperthyroidism. Input material: blood. CDR3 amino acids: CATSREGTGGNQPQHF. CDR3 bases: TGTGCCACCAGCAGAGAAGGGACAGGGGGCAATCAGCCCCAGCATTTT.